Here is one TCR beta chain with its context. Its antigen is unknown. Trimming took 8 bases from V and 5 from J, leaving 19 bases between them. Looked up from germline, CDR1 is LNHDA and CDR2 is SQIVND (reference sequence). This CDR3 contains 15 residues. The data were taken from a study of T cell responses to AZD1222 COVID-19 vaccine. Study-level findings and limits: The sample set comprised mostly white British donors with more females, and clonal diversity was possibly underestimated. Spike-specific TCR breadth and depth were elevated following two AZD1222 doses.

Produced via immunoSEQ multiplex PCR; TCRdb's table is partial and in-frame only. The table lists around 70,000 clones, around nine tenths of them singletons. The material sequenced was peripheral blood, taken 28 days after the second AZD1222 dose. The sequence was collected from an adult who received the AZD1222 COVID-19 vaccine. The chain couples TRBV19 to TRBJ2-1, with D possibly being TRBD1 or TRBD2 (6 bases each). The CDR3 DNA sequence: TGTGCCAGTGGGTGGAGGGGGAGGAGAAACAATGAGCAGTTCTTC. This translates into CASGWRGRRNNEQFF.